Sequencing of this T cell receptor beta chain was carried out in a study of T cells in women clearing cervical HPV infection. Study-level results: CIN3+ cases had significantly higher TCR repertoire richness than controls, but evenness did not differ.

V trimming: 0 bases; J trimming: 5 bases; junction bases outside the gene matches: 5. The germline gives CDR1 LGHNA, CDR2 YNFKEQ. The CDR3 runs to 16 residues. Sequenced by immunoSEQ multiplex PCR; TCRdb stores in-frame clones only, minus some. This sample's clone table lists tens of thousands of clones. Turning to this clone: Its target is not known. The read terminates 3 residues ahead of where the CDR3 ends, so the germline J gene completes it.

The chain carries TRBV4-2 and TRBJ1-5; 9 nucleotides align to TRBD1. Material: blood buffy coat. The TCR sequence derives from a woman aged 18 to 75 with a cervical HPV16 infection that either progressed to CIN3+ or cleared (not recorded which). CDR3 in amino acids: CASSQEWGQGYQPQHF. The DNA read from the CDR3 is TGTGCCAGCAGCCAAGAATGGGGACAGGGATATCAGCCC.